The clone carrying this TCR beta chain was counted a few times. The V end lost 0 bases, the J end lost 4 bases, and 15 bases lay between the germline ends. The CDR3 has 16 residues. These data are taken from a study of identical twins. MiXCR, run by TCRdb on the 5' RACE reads, gives a single entry per CDR3 protein. Among approximately 700,000 distinct CDR3 sequences listed, about 20% were seen once. This sample also belongs to another study, concerning T cells expressing NK-cell markers.

This clonotype was sampled from a woman aged 18-29 years in good health. This chain uses TRBV12-3 or TRBV12-4 with TRBJ2-5, with D maybe TRBD2 (5 bases). The specimen sequenced was PBMCs. Here the CDR3 reads CASSLATRRQPETQYF. The CDR3 nucleotides read TGTGCCAGCAGTTTAGCTACTAGGAGGCAGCCAGAGACCCAGTACTTC.